The 25 T cell receptor beta chains given below trace back to one sample, sequenced in a study of T cells in Graves' hyperthyroidism and ophthalmopathy. The investigators amplified TCR beta CDR3 regions from RNA transcripts. HTBI primers were used for first-round RT-PCR of the TCR CDR3. MiXCR, run by TCRdb on the multiplex PCR reads, gives a single entry per CDR3 protein. The sample has about 740,000 distinct CDR3 sequences, approximately 15% seen once. The material sequenced was blood. The receptors here all came from a woman aged 18-30 years with Graves' hyperthyroidism.

This clonotype came up many times. The CDR3 sequence: CAWSSTSGGQFF. The CDR3 DNA reads as TGTGCCTGGAGCTCGACCAGCGGGGGGCAGTTCTTC. V is TRBV30 and J is TRBJ2-1, with 8 positions matching TRBD2. Trimming removed 3 bases from V and 12 bases from J; junction bases left unmatched: 7. CDR1 and CDR2 from the germline V gene are GTSNPN and SVGIG (reference sequence). The CDR3 sequence is 12 residues long.

This clonotype was seen a few times. The chain employs TRBV7-9 and TRBJ1-2; possible D gene TRBD1, 5 bases. The CDR3 loop spans 15 amino acids. V gave up 1 base and J gave up 5 bases, with 14 bases separating them. The germline CDR1 and CDR2 sequences are SEHNR and FQNEAQ (reference sequence). CDR3 amino acids: CASSLEAAGRYGYTF. CDR3 coding DNA: TGTGCCAGCAGCTTAGAGGCGGCGGGGCGGTATGGCTACACCTTC.

On this clonotype: A single base separates this from a much larger clone, so it may be a read error. V gene TRBV20-1 combines with J gene TRBJ2-3; the match to TRBD1 covers 7 bases. This CDR3 contains 15 residues. Trimming removed 5 bases from V and 4 bases from J; junction bases left unmatched: 12. In germline, CDR1 is DFQATT, CDR2 SNEGSKA (reference sequence). The CDR3 protein is CSAPSGTESSDTQYF. CDR3 coding DNA: TGCAGTGCTCCATCCGGGACAGAGTCATCAGATACGCAGTATTTT.

The table lists this clonotype with many counts. This rearrangement joins TRBV28 to TRBJ2-3, with 7 nucleotides matching TRBD2. The V gene's germline CDR1 is MDHEN and CDR2 SYDVKM. This CDR3 has 17 amino acids. After removal of 5 bases from V and 2 bases from J, the junction contained 13 bases not matched to a gene. The CDR3 here is CASSLIIHGRFTDTQYF. In nucleotides, the CDR3 is TGTGCCAGCAGTCTCATCATTCACGGGAGGTTCACAGATACGCAGTATTTT.

CDR3 DNA sequence: TGTGCCAGCAGTTACTCAGGCCTTAGCAATCAGCCCCAGCATTTT. Protein product: CASSYSGLSNQPQHF. This sequence joins TRBV6-2 or TRBV6-3 and TRBJ1-5; D is unresolved. Germline V gives CDR1 MNHEY, CDR2 SVGEGT. The CDR3 runs 15 residues. V dropped 0 bases and J dropped 0 bases, with 6 bases sitting between them.

This clonotype was seen many times. The rearrangement links TRBV12-3 or TRBV12-4 to TRBJ2-2; 7 bases match TRBD1. The CDR3 has 15 amino acids. J was trimmed by 4 bases and V by 0 bases; bases with no gene match: 2. CDR3 region: CASSLAGTVTGELFF. The CDR3 nucleotides are TGTGCCAGCAGTTTAGCCGGGACAGTCACCGGGGAGCTGTTTTTT.

This chain uses TRBV9 with TRBJ2-3, with TRBD2 identical over 9 bases. The CDR3 is 16 amino acids. Germline CDR1 is SGDLS and CDR2 is YYNGEE. V lost 0 bases and J lost 6; bases outside the gene matches: 8. The CDR3 region is CASSVVAGGPLDTQYF. DNA of the CDR3: TGTGCCAGCAGCGTAGTCGCGGGAGGGCCCCTGGATACGCAGTATTTT.

The chain couples TRBV19 to TRBJ1-5, with D perhaps matching TRBD1 (6 bases). This CDR3 comprises 16 residues. The V gene lost 9 bases and the J gene lost 4 bases, with 22 bases spanning the gap. The V gene's germline CDR1 is LNHDA and CDR2 SQIVND (reference sequence). The CDR3 sequence: CASQRADSRGNQPQHF. The CDR3 DNA sequence: TGTGCCAGCCAACGCGCTGACAGCAGGGGAAATCAGCCCCAGCATTTT.

This clonotype was recorded many times. This rearrangement joins TRBV2 to TRBJ2-3, with 7 bases that match TRBD1. V shed 8 bases, J shed 4 bases, and the junction held 6 bases outside the gene matches. The CDR3 is 13 amino acids. Germline V gene data show CDR1 as SNHLY and CDR2 as FYNNEI. The chain's CDR3 is CASAFGQADTQYF. CDR3 DNA sequence: TGTGCCAGCGCGTTCGGACAGGCAGATACGCAGTATTTT.

This clonotype was observed many times. The V and J genes are TRBV30 and TRBJ1-6; D is uncertain. Germline V gene sequence: CDR1 GTSNPN, CDR2 SVGIG (reference sequence). The CDR3 is 12 residues long. Trimming cost V 2 bases and J 6 bases, with 5 bases left between them. Written as DNA, the CDR3 is TGTGCCTGGAGTCGGCCTAATTCACCCCTCCACTTT. This sequence encodes CAWSRPNSPLHF.

This clonotype was observed at least ten times. The chain is built from TRBV5-6 and TRBJ1-2; the D gene is possibly TRBD1 (5 bases). V lost 4 bases and J lost 4, with 11 bases in between. Looked up from germline, CDR1 is SGHDT and CDR2 is YYEEEE. This CDR3 is built from 13 residues. The CDR3 here is CASSPQGTYGYTF. CDR3 bases: TGTGCCAGCAGCCCGCAGGGTACCTATGGCTACACCTTC.

The CDR3 is CASSLAGQDMNYGYTF. In DNA, the CDR3 is TGTGCCAGCAGCTTAGCCGGACAAGATATGAACTATGGCTACACCTTC. The chain carries TRBV7-9 and TRBJ1-2; a possible D gene is TRBD1 (5 bases). This CDR3 comprises 16 residues. From germline, CDR1 is SEHNR and CDR2 FQNEAQ (reference sequence). V shed 0 bases and J shed 2 bases, with 13 bases lying between them.

This clonotype was seen repeatedly, ten times or more. The J gene is TRBJ2-1, the V gene TRBV30, with 7 bases lining up with TRBD2. The ends lost 5 bases at V and 9 bases at J; junction bases unmatched: 7. The V gene's germline CDR1 is GTSNPN and CDR2 SVGIG (reference sequence). CDR3 length: 12 residues. CDR3 coding DNA: TGTGCCTGGTCTCTAGCGGCGGCTGAGCAGTTCTTC. This gives the protein CAWSLAAAEQFF.

The chain has TRBV10-2 and TRBJ2-1; TRBD2 is a possible D gene (5 bases). The germline CDR1 and CDR2 sequences are WSHSY and SAAADI. The CDR3 is 21 residues long. The ends were cut back, 0 bases at V and 5 bases at J, with 29 bases in the middle. This CDR3 is CASSESSLKKTPGIWNNEQFF. DNA for the CDR3: TGCGCCAGCAGTGAGTCCTCTCTGAAAAAAACCCCGGGGATCTGGAACAATGAGCAGTTCTTC.

The chain joins TRBV27 to TRBJ2-7; TRBD2 matches 9 bases. V was clipped by 5 bases and J by 2 bases; unmatched bases: 13. Germline V lookup: CDR1 MNHEY, CDR2 SMNVEV (reference sequence). The CDR3 loop spans 17 amino acids. This chain's CDR3 is CASSERNWAGGTYEQYF. The CDR3 coding sequence is TGTGCCAGCAGTGAACGAAATTGGGCGGGAGGGACCTACGAGCAGTACTTC.

This clonotype was seen ten or more times. V usage is TRBV20-1 and J usage is TRBJ1-4; no clear D. Trimming pared 5 bases from V and 8 bases from J, leaving 12 bases between. CDR1 and CDR2 (germline): DFQATT, SNEGSKA (reference sequence). This CDR3 region has 12 residues. For the CDR3, the DNA is TGCAGTGCTGATAGTCGGGTGGAAAAACTGTTTTTT. Its protein product is CSADSRVEKLFF.

This clonotype appeared a few times. The chain couples TRBV6-2 or TRBV6-3 to TRBJ1-4; TRBD1 might be the D (5 bases). Germline CDR1 is MNHEY and CDR2 is SVGEGT. The CDR3 has 14 residues. V was shortened by 4 bases and J by 4 bases, with 10 bases between the two germline ends. CDR3 DNA sequence: TGTGCCAGCAGTTCCTCGGGGCTTAATGAAAAACTGTTTTTT. Translated, it gives CASSSSGLNEKLFF.

This clonotype has only a few counts. The chain couples TRBV7-9 to TRBJ2-7; 9 nucleotides line up with TRBD2. The V and J ends lost 5 bases and 5 bases, in that order; junction bases with no gene match: 10. Looked up from germline, CDR1 is SEHNR and CDR2 is FQNEAQ (reference sequence). The CDR3 covers 15 residues. CDR3 in amino acids: CASSRPGGRANEQYF. For the CDR3, the DNA is TGTGCCAGCAGCCGCCCAGGCGGGAGGGCTAACGAGCAGTACTTC.

This clonotype has only a few counts. The chain carries TRBV3-1 and TRBJ2-2; 12 bases map to TRBD2. Per germline, CDR1 LGHDT and CDR2 YNNKEL (reference sequence). CDR3 length: 18 amino acids. With V trimmed by 1 base and J by 7 bases, 10 bases remained unmatched. DNA of the CDR3: TGTGCCAGCAGCCAAGCCCCAACGACTAGCGGGAGTAACGGGGAGCTGTTTTTT. Amino acids: CASSQAPTTSGSNGELFF.

The table lists this clonotype with a few counts. The chain links TRBV11-2 to TRBJ2-2; 7 nucleotides align to TRBD2. J gave up 2 bases and V 5 bases, and 14 bases lay outside the gene matches. This CDR3 has 18 residues. Per germline, CDR1 SGHAT and CDR2 FQNNGV. The CDR3 coding sequence is TGTGCCAGCAGCCCCCTAATTAGCGGGCAAACCAACACCGGGGAGCTGTTTTTT. Translation gives CASSPLISGQTNTGELFF.

This clonotype was counted ten times or more. The CDR3 nucleotides are TGTGCCAGCAGTTACTCAGGTGGTGGGAGCTCCTATAATTCACCCCTCCACTTT. Translation: CASSYSGGGSSYNSPLHF. The gene calls are TRBV6-6 and TRBJ1-6; D gene unclear. The V end lost 0 bases, the J end lost 0 bases, and 12 bases lay between the germline ends. The CDR3 has 18 amino acids. CDR1 is MNHNY, CDR2 SVGAGI, per germline (reference sequence).

Many counts were recorded for this clonotype. The chain couples TRBV11-2 to TRBJ2-1; D remains ambiguous. V lost 1 base and J 6 bases, leaving 10 bases between the germline ends. This CDR3 region has 14 residues. CDR1 is SGHAT, CDR2 FQNNGV, per germline. The CDR3 region has the DNA TGTGCCAGCAGCTTAGTTGCAGGCTTCAATGAGCAGTTCTTC. Translated, it gives CASSLVAGFNEQFF.

The V gene is TRBV30, the J gene TRBJ2-3, with 10 positions matching TRBD1. CDR3 size: 15 residues. Germline-derived CDR1 and CDR2 are GTSNPN and SVGIG (reference sequence). With 5 bases clipped from V and 2 bases from J, the junction kept 7 bases outside the gene matches. The CDR3 is CAWAGTGVYTDTQYF. As DNA, the CDR3 is TGTGCCTGGGCCGGGACAGGGGTCTACACAGATACGCAGTATTTT.

There are many counts of this clonotype. The gene calls are TRBV7-3 and TRBJ1-1; 7 bases fit TRBD1. The CDR3 is 15 residues long. CDR1 and CDR2 (germline): SGHTA, FQGTGA. J lost 1 base, V lost 5 bases, and 7 bases had no gene match. CDR3 in amino acids: CASSQTGQRNTEAFF. CDR3 in DNA: TGTGCCAGCAGCCAGACAGGGCAACGGAACACTGAAGCTTTCTTT.

The genes are TRBV28 and TRBJ1-3; unclear D gene. The germline gives CDR1 MDHEN, CDR2 SYDVKM. This CDR3 region has 15 residues. The ends were cut back, 3 bases at V and 0 bases at J, with 9 bases in the middle. CDR3 in DNA: TGTGCCAGCAGTTTCGACTGGAGCTCTGGAAACACCATATATTTT. Translated, it gives CASSFDWSSGNTIYF. Full variable domain (outside the CDR3, taken from reference TRBV28 and TRBJ1-3): DVKVTQSSRYLVKRTGEKVFLECVQDMDHENMFWYRQDPGLGLRLIYFSYDVKMKEKGDIPEGYSVSREKKERFSLILESASTNQTSMYLCASSFDWSSGNTIYFGEGSWLTVV.